Listed below are T cell receptor beta chains from one sample, sequenced in a study of CD8+CD57+ T cells in acquired aplastic anemia. In TCRdb, the reads were re-called with MiXCR into one record per CDR3 protein. The data contain 100,000 to 150,000 distinct CDR3 sequences, almost 40% of them singletons. Sequencing was carried out using sorted CD4+, CD8+, or CD8+CD57+ T cells (not recorded which) from PBMCs. These receptor sequences come from a human donor with aplastic anemia. Both conserved end residues are part of each CDR3. D genes are given only for firm matches. Not every row has a clone size; where given, it reads once, few, many or a size class.

size | J | D | V | CDR3 | DNA
few | TRBJ2-7 | . | TRBV3-1 | CASSLGGREQYF | TGTGCCAGCAGTTTAGGGGGGCGCGAGCAGTACTTC
many | TRBJ2-3 | TRBD2 | TRBV29-1 | CSVEDPAGGRDTQYF | TGCAGCGTTGAAGATCCGGCGGGGGGACGGGATACGCAGTATTTT
. | TRBJ2-1 | . | TRBV19 | CASTSRGPDNEQFF | TGTGCCAGTACCAGCCGAGGACCAGACAATGAGCAGTTCTTC
many | TRBJ1-2 | TRBD1 | TRBV20-1 | CSASGTGGNYGYTF | TGCAGTGCGTCCGGGACAGGGGGCAACTATGGCTACACCTTC
many | TRBJ1-5 | TRBD1 | TRBV28 | CASSTGGGGNQPQHF | TGTGCCAGCAGTACAGGGGGTGGAGGCAATCAGCCCCAGCATTTT
. | TRBJ2-1 | TRBD1 | TRBV19 | CASSSGQGMYEQFF | TGTGCCAGTAGTAGCGGACAGGGGATGTATGAGCAGTTCTTC
. | TRBJ1-5 | TRBD1 | TRBV27 | CASSIDRGRQPQHF | TGTGCCAGCAGTATCGACAGGGGGCGACAGCCCCAGCATTTT
many | TRBJ1-5 | TRBD1 | TRBV19 | CASTTGQGGQPQHF | TGTGCCAGTACCACTGGACAGGGCGGGCAGCCCCAGCATTTT
. | TRBJ2-1 | TRBD2 | TRBV20-1 | CSAKSGGLNNEQFF | TGCAGTGCGAAATCGGGGGGGCTAAACAATGAGCAGTTCTTC
many | TRBJ1-4 | TRBD1 | TRBV11-1 | CASSLGRQGGFEKLFF | TGTGCCAGCAGCTTAGGCCGACAGGGAGGGTTTGAAAAACTGTTTTTT
many | TRBJ1-5 | . | TRBV2 | CASSAGWGPQHF | TGTGCCAGCAGTGCAGGGTGGGGGCCCCAGCATTTT
many | TRBJ2-5 | . | TRBV7-7 | CASSPTGLETQYF | TGTGCCAGCAGCCCCACAGGGTTGGAGACCCAGTACTTC
few | TRBJ2-4 | . | TRBV4-1 | CASSQPGSPPKNIQYF | TGCGCCAGCAGCCAACCCGGCAGTCCCCCCAAAAACATTCAGTACTTC
. | TRBJ1-2 | . | TRBV11-1 | CASSPSSTELNYGYTF | TGTGCCAGCTCACCGAGCTCGACAGAGCTAAACTATGGCTACACCTTC
many | TRBJ2-7 | . | TRBV7-2 | CASGLAFGTYEQYF | TGTGCCAGCGGTCTCGCCTTTGGGACCTACGAGCAGTACTTC
few | TRBJ1-1 | . | TRBV6-1 | CASSVPRGATEAFF | TGTGCCAGCAGTGTCCCGCGGGGAGCCACTGAAGCTTTCTTT
once | TRBJ2-6 | . | TRBV20-1 | CSASFGGSGANVLTF | TGCAGTGCTAGTTTTGGGGGCTCTGGGGCCAACGTCCTGACTTTC
many | TRBJ1-2 | TRBD1 | TRBV6-1 | CASRVRTGGQTIYGYTF | TGTGCCAGCAGGGTTAGAACAGGGGGCCAGACCATCTATGGCTACACCTTC
once | TRBJ2-5 | TRBD2 | TRBV10-3 | CAICDSGGPQETQYF | TGTGCCATCTGTGATAGCGGGGGCCCCCAAGAGACCCAGTACTTC
many | TRBJ1-3 | . | TRBV6-5 | CASSYGTTGNTIYF | TGTGCCAGCAGTTACGGGACCACTGGAAACACCATATATTTT
few | TRBJ2-1 | . | TRBV4-2 | CASSQDTPSYNEQFF | TGTGCCAGCAGTCAGGACACACCATCCTACAATGAGCAGTTCTTC
many | TRBJ2-2 | TRBD1 | TRBV7-9 | CASSKGTGKTGELFF | TGTGCCAGCAGCAAAGGGACAGGGAAGACCGGGGAGCTGTTTTTT
. | TRBJ2-1 | . | TRBV12-3/TRBV12-4 | CASTVDSSYNEQFF | TGTGCCAGCACCGTGGACAGCTCCTACAATGAGCAGTTCTTC
many | TRBJ2-1 | TRBD1 | TRBV20-1 | CSASSGQGGNEQFF | TGCAGTGCTAGCTCGGGACAGGGTGGAAATGAGCAGTTCTTC
many | TRBJ2-7 | . | TRBV5-4 | CASSLDPRREQYF | TGTGCCAGCAGCCTCGACCCACGGAGGGAGCAGTACTTC
many | TRBJ2-1 | . | TRBV7-8 | CASSLVEISYNEQFF | TGTGCCAGCAGCTTAGTGGAGATCTCCTACAATGAGCAGTTCTTC
many | TRBJ2-7 | . | TRBV6-5 | CASSYLASYEQYF | TGTGCCAGCAGTTACTTGGCCAGCTACGAGCAGTACTTC
. | TRBJ2-7 | TRBD1 | TRBV20-1 | CSLRGPLYEQYF | TGCAGTCTCAGGGGGCCCCTCTACGAGCAGTACTTC
. | TRBJ1-6 | . | TRBV2 | CAGSDNSPLHF | TGTGCCGGCAGTGACAATTCACCCCTCCACTTT
. | TRBJ1-1 | TRBD1 | TRBV29-1 | CSVGTVLNTEAFF | TGCAGCGTCGGGACAGTCTTGAACACTGAAGCTTTCTTT
. | TRBJ2-3 | TRBD2 | TRBV19 | CASGMGGDTQYF | TGTGCCAGTGGGATGGGGGGGGATACGCAGTATTTT
many | TRBJ1-2 | TRBD1 | TRBV27 | CASSLRDRDYGYTF | TGTGCCAGCAGTCTCCGCGACAGGGACTATGGCTACACCTTC
. | TRBJ1-5 | . | TRBV6-1 | CASRAGLGQPQHF | TGTGCCAGCAGGGCAGGGTTGGGTCAGCCCCAGCATTTT
. | TRBJ2-5 | . | TRBV6-1 | CASSKNRQTEETQYF | TGTGCCAGCTCAAAAAACCGGCAGACTGAAGAGACCCAGTACTTC
. | TRBJ1-4 | . | TRBV2 | CASSDWEKLFF | TGTGCCAGCAGTGATTGGGAAAAACTGTTTTTT
few | TRBJ2-7 | TRBD2 | TRBV10-3 | CAISDKLAAETYEQYF | TGTGCCATCAGTGATAAGCTAGCGGCTGAAACCTACGAGCAGTACTTC
. | TRBJ2-5 | . | TRBV20-1 | CSAGGTVDQETQYF | TGCAGTGCTGGGGGGACGGTTGATCAAGAGACCCAGTACTTC
. | TRBJ1-2 | . | TRBV15 | CATSRDLGSNYGYTF | TGTGCCACCAGCAGAGATCTGGGCAGCAACTATGGCTACACCTTC
many | TRBJ1-1 | TRBD1 | TRBV20-1 | CSAFETGQGSTEAFF | TGCAGTGCCTTCGAGACGGGACAGGGGAGCACTGAAGCTTTCTTT
many | TRBJ2-7 | . | TRBV6-1 | CASSLQLGQYEQYF | TGTGCCAGCAGTCTGCAGTTAGGACAGTACGAGCAGTACTTC
many | TRBJ2-3 | . | TRBV20-1 | CSASVLGDTQYF | TGCAGTGCTAGTGTTTTAGGAGATACGCAGTATTTT
many | TRBJ2-3 | TRBD2 | TRBV7-3 | CASSLRGGFTDTQYF | TGTGCCAGCAGCTTGCGGGGGGGCTTCACAGATACGCAGTATTTT
. | TRBJ2-1 | . | TRBV2 | CASSLDTAKQFF | TGTGCCAGCAGCCTCGACACTGCTAAGCAGTTCTTC
many | TRBJ1-2 | . | TRBV19 | CASSEGREGYTF | TGTGCCAGTAGTGAGGGGAGGGAAGGCTACACCTTC
medium-sized | TRBJ1-1 | TRBD1 | TRBV15 | CATRTGRTEAFF | TGTGCCACCCGGACAGGGCGGACTGAAGCTTTCTTT
. | TRBJ2-1 | TRBD1 | TRBV2 | CASSMVRGQGYEQFF | TGTGCCAGCAGTATGGTCAGGGGGCAGGGGTATGAGCAGTTCTTC
many | TRBJ1-4 | TRBD1 | TRBV5-5 | CASSRQGGVGEKLFF | TGTGCCAGCAGCCGTCAGGGGGGGGTGGGTGAAAAACTGTTTTTT
once | TRBJ2-4 | TRBD2 | TRBV12-3/TRBV12-4 | CASITGLAGFLAKSIQYF | TGTGCCAGCATCACCGGACTAGCGGGATTCCTAGCCAAAAGCATTCAGTACTTC
few | TRBJ1-2 | . | TRBV3-1 | CASSQASQANYGYTF | TGTGCCAGCAGCCAAGCCAGCCAAGCTAACTATGGCTACACCTTC
few | TRBJ1-1 | . | TRBV6-1 | CASWRQGTNTEAFF | TGTGCCAGCTGGAGGCAGGGTACGAACACTGAAGCTTTCTTT
many | TRBJ1-3 | . | TRBV24-1 | CATSSGNTIYF | TGTGCCACCAGCTCGGGAAACACCATATATTTT
many | TRBJ2-4 | TRBD2 | TRBV20-1 | CSAGPSGVAKNIQYF | TGCAGTGCGGGACCTAGCGGGGTAGCCAAAAACATTCAGTACTTC
many | TRBJ1-2 | . | TRBV7-9 | CASSLGDTNYGYTF | TGTGCCAGCAGCTTAGGGGACACTAACTATGGCTACACCTTC
. | TRBJ2-5 | . | TRBV7-2 | CASSLDRGTQYF | TGTGCCAGCAGCTTAGATCGGGGGACCCAGTACTTC
many | TRBJ1-3 | . | TRBV6-5 | CASSYSLTSSSGNTIYF | TGTGCCAGCAGTTACTCGCTTACGTCTAGCTCTGGAAACACCATATATTTT
. | TRBJ2-1 | . | TRBV2 | CASNEDREYNEQFF | TGTGCCAGCAATGAGGACAGAGAATACAATGAGCAGTTCTTC
many | TRBJ2-2 | TRBD1 | TRBV7-9 | CASTDRGFTGELFF | TGTGCCAGCACCGACAGGGGTTTCACCGGGGAGCTGTTTTTT
many | TRBJ1-3 | . | TRBV6-5 | CASSYQGMGNTIYF | TGTGCCAGCAGTTACCAGGGGATGGGAAACACCATATATTTT
many | TRBJ2-3 | TRBD2 | TRBV5-1 | CASSFGLAGGRDTQYF | TGCGCCAGCAGCTTCGGACTAGCGGGGGGGCGGGATACGCAGTATTTT